One and the same sample provided the 16 T cell receptor beta chains below, sequenced in a study of shared clonotypes between healthy human individuals. Profiled with immunoSEQ multiplex PCR; TCRdb holds only in-frame clones, not every one. The sample yields 1,400,000 or so clones, approximately 98.5% seen once. The sample was naive CD4+ T cells sorted from blood. Subset denoted: CD45RA+ positively selected. Receptors were obtained from a young man in good health.

The rearrangement uses TRBV6-6 and TRBJ2-1; D is unresolved. The CDR3 length is 15 residues. Germline CDR1 reads MNHNY; CDR2 reads SVGAGI (reference sequence). V dropped 5 bases and J dropped 0 bases, with 11 bases sitting between them. The CDR3 spells CASSGHESSYNEQFF. The CDR3 bases are TGTGCCAGCAGTGGCCACGAGAGCTCCTACAATGAGCAGTTCTTC.

This clone showed up just once. This chain connects TRBV30 to TRBJ1-5; TRBD1 might be the D (6 bases). The CDR3 is 15 residues long. Looked up from germline, CDR1 is GTSNPN and CDR2 is SVGIG (reference sequence). V was clipped by 2 bases and J by 5 bases, with 16 bases between them. CDR3 amino acids: CAWSLKNRAYQPQHF. CDR3 coding DNA: TGTGCCTGGAGTTTGAAAAACAGGGCTTATCAGCCCCAGCATTTT.

Turning to this clone: Additional DNA sequences in this sample encode the identical CDR3. The chain has TRBV4-1 and TRBJ1-5; D remains ambiguous. Trimming left V 4 bases short and J 5 bases short, with 9 bases between. The germline gives CDR1 MGHRA, CDR2 YSYEKL. This CDR3 comprises 13 residues. The CDR3 coding sequence is TGCGCCAGCAGCCTAGGGCTGGATCAGCCCCAGCATTTT. Its translation is CASSLGLDQPQHF.

On this clone itself: This CDR3 is also generated by other DNA sequences in the sample. This rearrangement joins TRBV27 to TRBJ2-7, with D uncertain. CDR1 is MNHEY and CDR2 is SMNVEV in the germline V gene (reference sequence). V shed 4 bases and J shed 4 bases, with 2 bases lying between them. The CDR3 runs 10 residues. The CDR3 bases are TGTGCCAGCAGTTCTTACGAGCAGTACTTC. It yields the protein CASSSYEQYF.

This clone was observed a single time. V usage is TRBV28 and J usage is TRBJ2-7; the match to TRBD2 covers 7 bases. Germline assignment: CDR1 MDHEN and CDR2 SYDVKM. The CDR3 extends over 14 amino acids. V lost 6 bases to trimming and J lost 4 bases; unmatched junction nucleotides: 9. As DNA, the CDR3 is TGTGCCAGCAGCCCCGGGACTACACTGTACGAGCAGTACTTC. Its translation: CASSPGTTLYEQYF.

V gene TRBV18 combines with J gene TRBJ2-1; D is unresolved. This CDR3 has 12 residues. The germline V gene encodes CDR1 KGHSH and CDR2 LQKENI. V was shortened by 6 bases and J by 11 bases, with 14 bases between the two germline ends. CDR3 loop: CASSFGSFQQFF. CDR3 in DNA: TGTGCCAGCTCTTTCGGGTCGTTCCAGCAGTTCTTC.

The J gene is TRBJ2-3, the V gene TRBV7-2; TRBD1 matches at 7 bases. This CDR3 spans 17 amino acids. In germline, CDR1 is SGHTA, CDR2 FQGNSA. V shed 4 bases, J shed 0 bases, and the junction held 10 bases outside the gene matches. The CDR3 DNA follows: TGTGCCAGCAGCTCCATCAGGACAGGACTGAGCACAGATACGCAGTATTTT. Translated: CASSSIRTGLSTDTQYF.

The chain couples TRBV5-5 to TRBJ1-1, with D possibly matching TRBD1 (5 bases). Trimming removed 3 bases at V and 3 bases at J, with 12 bases between. The germline gives CDR1 SGHKS, CDR2 YYEKEE (reference sequence). The CDR3 is 14 amino acids. In DNA, the CDR3 is TGTGCCAGCAGCTCAGGGTTATCGGACACTGAAGCTTTCTTT. Its translation: CASSSGLSDTEAFF.

This clone was picked up one time. The V call is TRBV7-2, the J call TRBJ2-3; D is uncertain. With 1 base removed from V and 8 bases from J, the gap between germline ends came to 7 bases. CDR3 size: 12 residues. CDR1 is SGHTA and CDR2 is FQGNSA in the germline V gene. The CDR3 coding sequence is TGTGCCAGCAGCTTAGTTCCGGGTACGCAGTATTTT. It translates to CASSLVPGTQYF.

This sequence joins TRBV5-1 and TRBJ1-1, with D hard to call. The CDR3 spans 16 residues. V gave up 0 bases and J gave up 0 bases, with 12 bases separating them. CDR1 is SGHRS, CDR2 YFSETQ, per germline. CDR3 sequence: CASSLGVGSLNTEAFF. The CDR3 DNA is TGCGCCAGCAGCTTGGGAGTAGGGTCCTTGAACACTGAAGCTTTCTTT.

The rearrangement joins TRBV7-3 to TRBJ2-6, with 10 nucleotides matching TRBD2. In germline, CDR1 is SGHTA, CDR2 FQGTGA. The trim removed 5 bases at V and 2 bases at J, leaving 6 bases unmatched. This CDR3 contains 17 residues. CDR3 residues: CASSAGTSVAGANVLTF. The CDR3 DNA reads as TGTGCCAGCAGCGCCGGGACTAGCGTCGCTGGGGCCAACGTCCTGACTTTC.

The chain combines TRBV5-1 with TRBJ2-1; the match to TRBD1 covers 9 bases. The CDR3 has 16 amino acids. The V segment lost 0 bases and the J segment 5 bases; nucleotides outside the gene matches: 6. The germline V gene has CDR1 SGHRS and CDR2 YFSETQ. The CDR3 region is CASSLAPGQGNNEQFF. The DNA of the CDR3 is TGCGCCAGCAGCTTGGCCCCGGGACAGGGAAACAATGAGCAGTTCTTC.

The chain couples TRBV28 to TRBJ2-4; D is undetermined. The length of the CDR3 is 15 residues. The ends were cut back, 3 bases at V and 0 bases at J, with 9 bases in the middle. Germline V CDR1 and CDR2: MDHEN, SYDVKM. The CDR3 spells CASSLWSLAKNIQYF. The CDR3 DNA reads as TGTGCCAGCAGTTTGTGGAGTCTAGCCAAAAACATTCAGTACTTC.

The gene calls are TRBV10-1 and TRBJ2-3; TRBD2 agrees at 8 bases. The junction had 6 bases not matched to a gene; V was cut back by 4 bases and J by 0 bases. CDR1 is WNHNN and CDR2 is SYGVQD in the germline V gene (reference sequence). The CDR3 contains 16 residues. The CDR3 here is CASSANSGISTDTQYF. The CDR3 bases are TGCGCCAGCAGTGCTAATAGCGGGATAAGCACAGATACGCAGTATTTT.

This clone is a singleton in its sample. The J gene is TRBJ2-1, the V gene TRBV28, with TRBD1 as a possible D gene (6 bases). Germline CDR1 and CDR2: MDHEN and SYDVKM. This CDR3 has 14 residues. Trimming removed 5 bases at V and 7 bases at J, with 15 bases between. Here the CDR3 DNA reads TGTGCCAGCAGTGCCTTGGACAGTAGAAATGAGCAGTTCTTC. Translated: CASSALDSRNEQFF.

In DNA form, the CDR3 reads TGTGCCTGGAGTGTCTTGACAGGCATCAACTATGGCTACACCTTC. This translates into CAWSVLTGINYGYTF. The V gene is TRBV30, the J gene TRBJ1-2; possibly TRBD1 for D (6 bases). The CDR3 has 15 residues. V was clipped by 0 bases and J by 2 bases, with 13 bases between them. Germline V lookup: CDR1 GTSNPN, CDR2 SVGIG (reference sequence).